This TCR beta chain was recovered during a study of cytomegalovirus exposure and HLA in healthy donors. Broader study findings: Presence/absence analyses supposed approximately even sequencing depth among donors. Reportedly, fewer N-insertions than the approximately 650-donor mean appeared in an Asian-associated ancestry cluster in a later analysis.

To note about this clone: The antigen is undetermined.

Primers included in the PCR were 60 Vbeta and 13 Jbeta primers. TCRdb's table, derived via immunoSEQ multiplex PCR, lists solely in-frame clones and lacks some. This table has about 98,000 clones, 70% appearing once. The germline V gene encodes CDR1 SGHVS and CDR2 FNYEAQ. CDR3 length: 16 amino acids. V trimming: 1 base; J trimming: 3 bases; junction bases outside the gene matches: 3. J is TRBJ2-1 and V is TRBV7-6; 10 bases are shared with TRBD2. The TCR sequence derives from a man aged 45-65 years in good health and CMV-seronegative. What was sequenced was PBMCs. CDR3 in DNA: TGTGCCAGCAGCTTAGTTCTAGCGGGAGACTACAATGAGCAGTTCTTC. Translated, it gives CASSLVLAGDYNEQFF.